This is a list of T cell receptor beta chains from one sample in a study of blood T cell repertoires in COVID-19. TCRdb's copy holds only in-frame clones and misses some; the assay was immunoSEQ multiplex PCR. The table lists 95,000 or so clones, about 80% of them singletons, with 24% in the top ten. The sequencing sample was made of peripheral blood. The receptors here all came from a human donor in a cohort sampled during active COVID-19. The conserved cysteine and the conserved F or W are not part of the CDR3 here. The D gene is left open where the match is weak.

D | J | V | CDR3
TRBD1 | TRBJ1-2 | TRBV7-9 | ASSYDRAANYGYT
TRBD2 | TRBJ2-3 | TRBV5-1 | ASSLASSGRFTDTQY
. | TRBJ1-3 | TRBV12-3/TRBV12-4 | ASIITGGNTIY
. | TRBJ1-2 | TRBV28 | ASSLGGASGGYT
. | TRBJ2-5 | TRBV5-1 | ASSLVVQETQY
TRBD1 | TRBJ2-3 | TRBV7-2 | ASSPQGATGRLDTQY
TRBD2 | TRBJ2-3 | TRBV11-3 | ASSLNSGLSTDTQY
TRBD1 | TRBJ2-7 | TRBV11-2 | ASSSDRVGYEQY
TRBD1 | TRBJ1-1 | TRBV18 | ASSQGALNTEAF
TRBD2 | TRBJ2-1 | TRBV5-1 | ASSFWSSGSYNEQF
. | TRBJ1-4 | TRBV6-5 | ASSRTETNEKLF
. | TRBJ1-5 | TRBV19 | ASSIGGNQPQH
TRBD1 | TRBJ2-6 | TRBV6-5 | ASSKQGAGANVLT
TRBD1 | TRBJ1-6 | TRBV9 | ASSVRGQNSPLH
TRBD2 | TRBJ2-5 | TRBV7-7 | ASSPELAGENTQY
TRBD1 | TRBJ1-1 | TRBV7-3 | ASSVTGGMNTEAF
. | TRBJ2-1 | TRBV10-3 | ATLRENNEQF
. | TRBJ1-2 | TRBV7-9 | ASSLADRGYT
. | TRBJ2-7 | TRBV23-1 | ASSQSKSGSSYEQY
TRBD2 | TRBJ2-5 | TRBV5-1 | ASSPGLAGGPETQY
TRBD2 | TRBJ2-7 | TRBV18 | ASSPRTSGGHEQY
. | TRBJ2-2 | TRBV28 | ASSLSGTGELF
. | TRBJ2-2 | TRBV27 | ASRTGLPGGGGELF
. | TRBJ1-5 | TRBV6-5 | ASSTGFSEPQH
. | TRBJ1-4 | TRBV28 | ASSLQGPLTNEKLF
. | TRBJ2-3 | TRBV5-1 | ASSWAEGTDTQY
. | TRBJ2-1 | TRBV3-1/TRBV3-2 | ASSQYWDSNEQF
TRBD2 | TRBJ2-2 | TRBV10-3 | AISDGLAENTGELF
TRBD2 | TRBJ2-7 | TRBV6-5 | ASGPPRGGVEQY
TRBD1 | TRBJ2-7 | TRBV28 | ASGRQGAYEQY
. | TRBJ1-2 | TRBV24-1 | ATSDSRQPLFYT
TRBD1 | TRBJ2-2 | TRBV18 | ASSPAGTGSMRTGELF
. | TRBJ1-6 | TRBV6-5 | ASSFGVSSYNSPLH
TRBD1 | TRBJ1-1 | TRBV10-3 | AISSGGQNTEAF
. | TRBJ2-5 | TRBV2 | ASGQWGQETQY
. | TRBJ1-1 | TRBV6-4 | ASRVDQRGNTEAF
. | TRBJ2-6 | TRBV6-5 | ASSYSGAGANVLT
TRBD2 | TRBJ2-3 | TRBV6-5 | ATERGALSDTQY
. | TRBJ2-7 | TRBV27 | ASSSQVGYEQY
TRBD1 | TRBJ1-3 | TRBV27 | ASSGGTGKIY
TRBD1 | TRBJ2-7 | TRBV5-4 | ASSRPGTGVGEQY
TRBD1 | TRBJ2-7 | TRBV2 | ASRPGQGILGYEQY
TRBD1 | TRBJ1-1 | TRBV18 | ASSLSGVKQGRGTEAF
. | TRBJ2-5 | TRBV25-1 | ASSNGGGRVQETQY
TRBD1 | TRBJ2-7 | TRBV11-2 | ASNLGQGSSYEQY
TRBD1 | TRBJ1-3 | TRBV27 | ASSPGTAGNTIY
TRBD2 | TRBJ2-2 | TRBV27 | ASRLAGAYSTGELF
TRBD2 | TRBJ2-2 | TRBV9 | ASSPRLAGTNTGELF